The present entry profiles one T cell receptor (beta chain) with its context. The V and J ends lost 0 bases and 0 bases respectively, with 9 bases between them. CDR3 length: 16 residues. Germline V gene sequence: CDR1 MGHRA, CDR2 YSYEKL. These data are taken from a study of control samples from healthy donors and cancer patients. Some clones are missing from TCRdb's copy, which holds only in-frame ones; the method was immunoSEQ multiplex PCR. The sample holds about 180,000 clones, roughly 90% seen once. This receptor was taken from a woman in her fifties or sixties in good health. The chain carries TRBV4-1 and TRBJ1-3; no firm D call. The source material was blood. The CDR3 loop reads CASSQDLRTSGNTIYF. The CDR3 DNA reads TGCGCCAGCAGCCAAGATCTCCGGACCTCTGGAAACACCATATATTTT.